The present T cell receptor beta chain was sequenced within a study of shared clonotypes between healthy human individuals. Background on the study: For every donor, three CD4 naive, three CD4 memory, two CD8 naive and one CD8 memory plates were used.

Per sorted-subset replicate PCR, input was approximately 0.2 ug DNA, representing tens of thousands of T cell genomes. Original methodology: Junction-only sequences without quality scores came from ImmunoSEQ, so filtering differed. Some clones are missing from TCRdb's copy, which holds only in-frame ones; the method was immunoSEQ multiplex PCR. For V, J and clone size, that table is used; D and trimming come from the DNA. The sample comprises around 650,000 clones, approximately 96% of which are singletons, and approximately 0.1% rests with the top ten. This clone was found once. Naive-designated CD8 cells lacked CD45RO, were positively enriched for CCR7, and omitted terminally differentiated effector memory CD45RA+ cells. This CDR3 has 15 residues. Germline V gene data show CDR1 as LNHDA and CDR2 as SQIVND (reference sequence). Trimming shortened V by 5 bases and J by 6 bases, and 20 bases separated the two germline ends.

The chain links TRBV19 to TRBJ2-7; D tentatively reads TRBD1 or TRBD2 (5 bases each). The TCR comes from a woman between 25 and 40 years old in good health. Sequenced material: naive CD8+ T cells sorted from blood. CDR3 nucleotide sequence: TGTGCCAGTAGTCGGGACGGATTGGCGTGGAGCGAGCAGTACTTC. This sequence encodes CASSRDGLAWSEQYF.